The sequence of this T cell receptor (beta chain) was determined in a study of beta chain features in type 1 diabetes. General study results and limits: Shortening that was moderate but significant affected the TCRB CDR3s of Type 1 diabetes patients in all four CD4+ subsets.

This clone has just a few counts. Its antigen is undetermined. Every bit of the isolated RNA underwent reverse transcription, so sequencing read expressed TCRB transcripts. Sequencing was performed with immunoSEQ multiplex PCR; in TCRdb, only in-frame clones are kept and a portion is missing. Of around 690,000 clones in the sample, roughly an eighth were seen once. CDR1 and CDR2 (germline): LGHNA, YNFKEQ. The CDR3 extends over 16 amino acids. The junction had 5 bases not matched to a gene; V was cut back by 0 bases and J by 3 bases. This TCR came from a man aged 25 to 40 with type 1 diabetes. The genes are TRBV4-2 and TRBJ2-3, with 8 bases fitting TRBD2. The sequencing sample was made of naive CD4+ T cells from blood. The CDR3 DNA reads TGTGCCAGCAGCCAAGATCTCGGGGGGGCAACAGATACGCAGTATTTT. This translates into CASSQDLGGATDTQYF.